The 20 T cell receptor beta chains below come from one sample, sequenced in a study of T cells in Graves' hyperthyroidism and ophthalmopathy. Regions amplified from RNA transcripts were the TCR beta CDR3 regions. HTBI primers drove first-round RT-PCR of the TCR CDR3. TCRdb passed the multiplex PCR reads through MiXCR, listing each CDR3 protein once. The sample shows a few hundred thousand distinct CDR3 sequences, more than 15% of them seen only once. The sample comprised blood. The receptors stem from an older woman with Graves' ophthalmopathy.

This clonotype was counted only a few times. The chain couples TRBV7-9 to TRBJ1-6, with D possibly being TRBD1 (6 bases). This CDR3 is 16 amino acids long. Germline-derived CDR1 and CDR2 are SEHNR and FQNEAQ (reference sequence). The V end lost 3 bases, the J end lost 4 bases, and 13 bases lay between the germline ends. CDR3 bases: TGTGCCAGCAGCTTCGAGGGGGACTTATATAATTCACCCCTCCACTTT. This encodes CASSFEGDLYNSPLHF.

This clonotype was detected many times. V gene TRBV7-9 combines with J gene TRBJ2-7, with D uncertain. In germline, CDR1 is SEHNR, CDR2 FQNEAQ (reference sequence). The CDR3 consists of 12 residues. V lost 3 bases to trimming and J lost 3 bases, with 6 bases between them. This chain's CDR3 is CASSFQHYEQYF. The CDR3 DNA reads as TGTGCCAGCAGCTTTCAGCACTACGAGCAGTACTTC. Combining the CDR3 with reference TRBV7-9 and TRBJ2-7 gives the whole variable domain DTGVSQNPRHKITKRGQNVTFRCDPISEHNRLYWYRQTLGQGPEFLTYFQNEAQLEKSRLLSDRFSAERPKGSFSTLEIQRTEQGDSAMYLCASSFQHYEQYFGPGTRLTVT.

This clonotype was observed at least ten times. The chain is built from TRBV28 and TRBJ1-2; D might be TRBD1 (5 bases). The CDR3 extends over 14 amino acids. The V gene lost 6 bases and the J gene lost 2 bases, with 13 bases spanning the gap. The germline V gene encodes CDR1 MDHEN and CDR2 SYDVKM. This CDR3 reads CASRAGRGNYGYTF. The CDR3 nucleotides are TGTGCCAGCAGGGCAGGGCGGGGGAACTATGGCTACACCTTC.

V and J are TRBV25-1 and TRBJ1-6; D remains unclear. This CDR3 has 14 residues. Trimming cost V 3 bases and J 7 bases, with 10 bases left between them. CDR1 is MGHDK and CDR2 is SYGVNS in the germline V gene. CDR3 bases: TGTGCCAGCAGTGACTGGACGGGGAATTCACCCCTCCACTTT. It translates to CASSDWTGNSPLHF.

The V gene is TRBV4-3, the J gene TRBJ1-1; the match to TRBD1 covers 9 bases. From germline, CDR1 is LGHNA and CDR2 YSLEER. Trimming at V came to 0 bases and at J to 7 bases, leaving 12 bases not matched to a gene. CDR3 size: 17 residues. Here the CDR3 DNA reads TGCGCCAGCAGCCAAGATCATCGGGGACAGGGCTTCTATGAAGCTTTCTTT. Its translation is CASSQDHRGQGFYEAFF.

The V and J genes are TRBV6-1 and TRBJ2-6; D unresolved. CDR1 and CDR2 (germline): MNHNS, SASEGT. The V gene lost 6 bases and the J gene lost 0 bases, with 9 bases spanning the gap. The CDR3 length is 15 residues. The chain's CDR3 is CASSLWDSGANVLTF. The DNA for the CDR3 is TGTGCCAGCAGCCTATGGGACTCTGGGGCCAACGTCCTGACTTTC.

This clonotype was counted a few times. The chain has TRBV9 and TRBJ1-1; no clear D. The germline V and J ends were trimmed by 0 bases and 3 bases, with 6 bases remaining between them. Germline V CDR1 and CDR2: SGDLS, YYNGEE. The CDR3 extends over 13 amino acids. CDR3 amino acids: CASSVVKDTEAFF. CDR3 bases: TGTGCCAGCAGCGTAGTTAAGGACACTGAAGCTTTCTTT.

The chain uses TRBV7-8 and TRBJ2-2, with D possibly being TRBD2 (5 bases). Trimming removed 5 bases at V and 7 bases at J, with 11 bases between. This CDR3 has 13 residues. Germline V lookup: CDR1 SGHVS, CDR2 FQNEAQ. As DNA, the CDR3 is TGTGCCAGCAGCGCGAGGGTTGGCGGGGAGCTGTTTTTT. This sequence encodes CASSARVGGELFF.

This clonotype was detected many times. The chain links TRBV7-3 to TRBJ2-1, with 8 nucleotides matching TRBD2. Trimming cost V 2 bases and J 9 bases; bases outside gene matches: 6. The germline V gene has CDR1 SGHTA and CDR2 FQGTGA. CDR3 length: 14 amino acids. The CDR3 spells CASSLGRGAGEQFF. CDR3 DNA sequence: TGTGCCAGCAGCTTAGGGCGGGGGGCGGGTGAGCAGTTCTTC.

This clonotype was counted a few times. The rearrangement joins TRBV20-1 to TRBJ2-5; 7 bases map to TRBD1. The J segment lost 5 bases and the V segment lost 5 bases, leaving 23 bases of the junction unmatched. The germline CDR1 and CDR2 sequences are DFQATT and SNEGSKA (reference sequence). The CDR3 extends over 18 amino acids. The CDR3 region has the DNA TGCAGTGCTCACACGCCCGTACGAGGGACAGTTGCGCGGGAGACCCAGTACTTC. It specifies CSAHTPVRGTVARETQYF.

The chain is built from TRBV28 and TRBJ2-3; 7 bases map to TRBD1. CDR1 MDHEN and CDR2 SYDVKM come from the germline V gene. The CDR3 is made up of 15 amino acids. V trimming: 4 bases; J trimming: 3 bases; junction bases outside the gene matches: 7. CDR3 region: CASSYDRDGTDTQYF. In nucleotides, the CDR3 is TGTGCCAGCAGTTATGACAGGGACGGAACAGATACGCAGTATTTT.

This clonotype was counted ten times or more. This chain uses TRBV5-1 with TRBJ1-2, with D unresolved. Trimming took 0 bases from V and 5 from J, leaving 8 bases between them. This CDR3 comprises 13 residues. Germline lookup yields CDR1 SGHRS and CDR2 YFSETQ. CDR3 amino acids: CASSLGDGYGYTF. Here the CDR3 DNA reads TGCGCCAGCAGCTTGGGAGATGGGTATGGCTACACCTTC.

About this clonotype: It may be a read error: a sequence one base away is much more abundant. V is TRBV5-1 and J is TRBJ2-5, with D perhaps matching TRBD2 (6 bases). Germline loops: CDR1 SGHRS, CDR2 YFSETQ. CDR3 length equals 16 residues. The chain's CDR3 is CVSSPSLGGNQETQYF. The CDR3 DNA reads TGCGTCAGCAGCCCCAGTCTGGGGGGAAACCAAGAGACCCAGTACTTC.

The chain uses TRBV6-2 or TRBV6-3 and TRBJ2-5, with TRBD2 identical over 7 bases. After removal of 0 bases from V and 5 bases from J, the junction contained 6 bases not matched to a gene. This CDR3 contains 15 residues. CDR1 is MNHEY, CDR2 SVGEGT, per germline. The CDR3 region is CASSYSSRELETQYF. CDR3 coding DNA: TGTGCCAGCAGTTACTCATCGCGGGAGTTGGAGACCCAGTACTTC.

The chain couples TRBV20-1 to TRBJ1-2; possibly TRBD1 for D (5 bases). Germline assignment: CDR1 DFQATT and CDR2 SNEGSKA (reference sequence). The CDR3 has 12 residues. The CDR3 region has the DNA TGCAGACCACTGGGGGAGAACTATGGCTACACCTTC. This codes for CRPLGENYGYTF.

Ten or more counts support this clonotype. V is TRBV12-3 or TRBV12-4 and J is TRBJ2-3, with D possibly TRBD1 on 5 matching bases. The V end lost 5 bases, the J end lost 5 bases, and 11 bases lay between the germline ends. This CDR3 is built from 13 residues. This chain's CDR3 is CASSLAGKDTQYF. The CDR3 DNA follows: TGTGCCAGCAGTCTCGCAGGGAAAGATACGCAGTATTTT.

A remark on this clonotype: The germline gene is not matched at one end of the junction; a read error may be the cause. The chain uses TRBV5-5 and TRBJ2-5; D is possibly TRBD1 (6 bases). The CDR3 is 15 residues long. Germline loops: CDR1 SGHKS, CDR2 YYEKEE (reference sequence). As DNA, the CDR3 is TGTGCCAGCAGCTTGAGTCAGATGAAGGGGGAGACCCTGTACTTC. It codes for CASSLSQMKGETLYF.

This clonotype was recorded at least ten times. This sequence joins TRBV18 and TRBJ1-2; TRBD1 agrees at 8 bases. The CDR3 sequence is 13 residues long. The germline V gene has CDR1 KGHSH and CDR2 LQKENI. J was trimmed by 7 bases and V by 3 bases; bases with no gene match: 4. The CDR3 loop reads CASSPEGQGGYTF. CDR3 DNA sequence: TGTGCCAGCTCACCCGAAGGACAGGGTGGCTACACCTTC.

This clonotype has a handful of counts. The chain joins TRBV7-6 to TRBJ2-3; no clear D. Trimming took off 5 bases at V and 2 bases at J, with 8 bases between the two ends. The CDR3 extends over 13 amino acids. The germline V gene encodes CDR1 SGHVS and CDR2 FNYEAQ. CDR3 residues: CASSPRDTDTQYF. In DNA, the CDR3 is TGTGCCAGCAGCCCCCGAGACACAGATACGCAGTATTTT.

This clonotype was seen more than once but under ten times. CDR3 nucleotides: TGTGCCAGTAGTCCGACGGACAGGGACAATGAGCAGTTCTTC. Translation: CASSPTDRDNEQFF. V is TRBV19 and J is TRBJ2-1, with 8 nucleotides matching TRBD1. J gave up 5 bases and V 5 bases, and 5 bases lay outside the gene matches. CDR1 and CDR2 from the germline V gene are LNHDA and SQIVND (reference sequence). The CDR3 extends over 14 amino acids.